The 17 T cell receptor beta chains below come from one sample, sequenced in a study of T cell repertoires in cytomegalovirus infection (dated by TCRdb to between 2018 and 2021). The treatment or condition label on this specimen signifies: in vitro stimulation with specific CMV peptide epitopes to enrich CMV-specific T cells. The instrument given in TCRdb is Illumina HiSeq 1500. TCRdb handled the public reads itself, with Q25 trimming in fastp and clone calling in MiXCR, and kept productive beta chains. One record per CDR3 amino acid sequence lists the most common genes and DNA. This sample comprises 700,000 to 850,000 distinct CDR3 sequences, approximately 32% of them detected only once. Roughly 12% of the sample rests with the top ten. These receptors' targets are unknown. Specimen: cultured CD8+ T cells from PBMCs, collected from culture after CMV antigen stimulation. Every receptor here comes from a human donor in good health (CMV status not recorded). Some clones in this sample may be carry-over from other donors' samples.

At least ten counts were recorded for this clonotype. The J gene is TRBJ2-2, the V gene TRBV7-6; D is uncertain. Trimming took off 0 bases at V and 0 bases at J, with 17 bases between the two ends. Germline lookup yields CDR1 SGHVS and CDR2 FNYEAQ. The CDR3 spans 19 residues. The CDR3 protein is CASSLALQILSTNTGELFF. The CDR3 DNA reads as TGTGCCAGCAGCTTAGCGTTGCAGATTCTTTCTACGAACACCGGGGAGCTGTTTTTT.

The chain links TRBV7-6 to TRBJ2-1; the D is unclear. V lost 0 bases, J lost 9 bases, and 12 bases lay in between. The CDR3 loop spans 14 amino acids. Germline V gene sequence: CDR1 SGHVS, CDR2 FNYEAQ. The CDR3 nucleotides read TGTGCCAGCAGCTTAGCGCTCGGCGGCATTGAGCAGTTCTTC. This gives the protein CASSLALGGIEQFF.

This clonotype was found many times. This chain's CDR3 is CASSAPTGPSYNEQFF. CDR3 in DNA: TGTGCCAGCAGTGCCCCGACAGGTCCCTCCTACAATGAGCAGTTCTTC. The rearrangement links TRBV6-1 to TRBJ2-1; a possible D gene is TRBD1 (6 bases). The CDR3 is made up of 16 amino acids. The V end lost 4 bases, the J end lost 0 bases, and 13 bases lay between the germline ends. Germline lookup yields CDR1 MNHNS and CDR2 SASEGT.

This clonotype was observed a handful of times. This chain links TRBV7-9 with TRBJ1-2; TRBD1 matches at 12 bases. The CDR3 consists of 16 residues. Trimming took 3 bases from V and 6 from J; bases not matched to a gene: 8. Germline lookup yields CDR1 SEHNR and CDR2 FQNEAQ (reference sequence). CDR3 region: CASSFRDRGLFNGYTF. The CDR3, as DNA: TGTGCCAGCAGCTTTAGGGACAGGGGGCTTTTCAATGGCTACACCTTC.

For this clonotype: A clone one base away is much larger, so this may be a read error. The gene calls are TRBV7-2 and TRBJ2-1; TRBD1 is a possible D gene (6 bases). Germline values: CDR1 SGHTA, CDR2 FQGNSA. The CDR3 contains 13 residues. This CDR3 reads CASNQQGMNEQLF. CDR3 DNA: TGTGCCAGCAACCAGCAGGGGATGAATGAGCAGCTCTTC.

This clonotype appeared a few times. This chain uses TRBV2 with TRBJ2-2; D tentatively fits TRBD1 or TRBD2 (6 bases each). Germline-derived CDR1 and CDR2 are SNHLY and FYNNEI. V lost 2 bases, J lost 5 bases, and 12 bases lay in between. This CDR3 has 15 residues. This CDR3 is CASSEFKGGTGELFF. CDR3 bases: TGTGCCAGCAGTGAATTTAAAGGGGGGACCGGGGAGCTGTTTTTT.

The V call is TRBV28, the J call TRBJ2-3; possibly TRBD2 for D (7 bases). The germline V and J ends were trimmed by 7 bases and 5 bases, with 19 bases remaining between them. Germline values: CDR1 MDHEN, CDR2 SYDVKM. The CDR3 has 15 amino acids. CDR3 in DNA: TGTGCCAGCAATCTTGGGGGGGCTATAATAGATACGCAGTATTTT. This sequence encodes CASNLGGAIIDTQYF. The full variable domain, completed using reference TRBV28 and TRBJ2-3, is DVKVTQSSRYLVKRTGEKVFLECVQDMDHENMFWYRQDPGLGLRLIYFSYDVKMKEKGDIPEGYSVSREKKERFSLILESASTNQTSMYLCASNLGGAIIDTQYFGPGTRLTVL.

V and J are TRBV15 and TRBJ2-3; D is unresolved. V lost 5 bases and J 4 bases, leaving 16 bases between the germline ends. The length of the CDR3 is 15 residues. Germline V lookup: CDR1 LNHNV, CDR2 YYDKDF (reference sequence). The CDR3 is CATSSASRYADTQYF. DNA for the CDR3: TGTGCCACCAGCTCCGCGAGCCGGTACGCAGATACGCAGTATTTT. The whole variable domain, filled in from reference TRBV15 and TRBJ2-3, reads DAMVIQNPRYQVTQFGKPVTLSCSQTLNHNVMYWYQQKSSQAPKLLFHYYDKDFNNEADTPDNFQSRRPNTSFCFLDIRSPGLGDTAMYLCATSSASRYADTQYFGPGTRLTVL.

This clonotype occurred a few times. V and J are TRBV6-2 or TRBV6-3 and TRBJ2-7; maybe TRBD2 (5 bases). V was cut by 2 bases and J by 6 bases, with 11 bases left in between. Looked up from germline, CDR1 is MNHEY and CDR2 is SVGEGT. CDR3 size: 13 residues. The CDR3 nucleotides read TGTGCCAGCAGTTACGGAGGAGCCGCCGAGCAGTACGTC. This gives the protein CASSYGGAAEQYV.

CDR3 DNA: TGTGCCACCAGCAGAGGGACCGAAGTAACCGGGGAGCTGTTTTTT. This codes for CATSRGTEVTGELFF. The chain links TRBV15 to TRBJ2-2, with D unresolved. The CDR3 runs to 15 residues. Trimming removed 1 base from V and 5 bases from J, with 11 bases in between. The V gene's germline CDR1 is LNHNV and CDR2 YYDKDF (reference sequence).

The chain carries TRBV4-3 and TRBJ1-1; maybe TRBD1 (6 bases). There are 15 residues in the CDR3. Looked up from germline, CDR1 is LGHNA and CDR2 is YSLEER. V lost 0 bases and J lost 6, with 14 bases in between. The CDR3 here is CASSQEGQGSSEAFF. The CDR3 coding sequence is TGCGCCAGCAGCCAAGAAGGGCAGGGGAGCTCTGAAGCTTTCTTT.

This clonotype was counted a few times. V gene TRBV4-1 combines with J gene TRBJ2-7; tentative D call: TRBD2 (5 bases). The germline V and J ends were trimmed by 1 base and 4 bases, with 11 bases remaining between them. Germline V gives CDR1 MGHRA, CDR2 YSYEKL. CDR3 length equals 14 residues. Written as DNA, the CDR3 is TGCGCCAGCAGCCAAGTCGCCGGGGATTACGAGCAGTACTTC. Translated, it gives CASSQVAGDYEQYF.

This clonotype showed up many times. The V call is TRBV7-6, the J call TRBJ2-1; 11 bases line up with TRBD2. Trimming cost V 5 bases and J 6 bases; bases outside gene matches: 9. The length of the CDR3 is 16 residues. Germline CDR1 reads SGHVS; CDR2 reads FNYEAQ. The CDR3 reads CASSQQTSGARNEQFF. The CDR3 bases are TGTGCCAGCAGCCAACAGACTAGCGGGGCTCGCAATGAGCAGTTCTTC.

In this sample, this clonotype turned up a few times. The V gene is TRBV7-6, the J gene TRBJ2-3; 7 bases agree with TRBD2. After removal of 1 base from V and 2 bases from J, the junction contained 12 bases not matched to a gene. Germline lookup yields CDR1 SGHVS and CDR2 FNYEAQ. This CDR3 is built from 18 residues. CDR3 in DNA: TGTGCCAGCAGCTTAGAGAGCGGGGAGTATTCGTTCACAGATACGCAGTATTTT. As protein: CASSLESGEYSFTDTQYF.

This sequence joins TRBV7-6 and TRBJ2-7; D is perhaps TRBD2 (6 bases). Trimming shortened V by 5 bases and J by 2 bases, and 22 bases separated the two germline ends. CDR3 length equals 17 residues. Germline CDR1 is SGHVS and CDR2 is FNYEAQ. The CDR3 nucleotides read TGTGCCAGCAGCCCAATAGCCGGAGGGCAAGGCCCCTACGAGCAGTACTTC. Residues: CASSPIAGGQGPYEQYF.

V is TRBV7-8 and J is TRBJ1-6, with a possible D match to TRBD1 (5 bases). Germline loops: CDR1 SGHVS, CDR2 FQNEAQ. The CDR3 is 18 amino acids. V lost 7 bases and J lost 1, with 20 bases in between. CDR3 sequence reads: CASTSRREGRSYNSPLHF. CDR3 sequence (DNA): TGTGCCAGCACCTCCAGGCGTGAGGGGCGATCCTATAATTCACCCCTCCACTTT.

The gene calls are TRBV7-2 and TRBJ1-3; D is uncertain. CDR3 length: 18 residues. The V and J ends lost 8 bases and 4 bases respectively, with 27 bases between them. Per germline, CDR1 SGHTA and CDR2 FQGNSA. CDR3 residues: CASQNVTGSLSGGNTIYF. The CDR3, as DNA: TGTGCCAGCCAAAACGTAACCGGGTCCCTAAGCGGCGGAAACACCATATATTTT. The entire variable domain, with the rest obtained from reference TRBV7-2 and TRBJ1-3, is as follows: GAGVSQSPSNKVTEKGKDVELRCDPISGHTALYWYRQSLGQGLEFLIYFQGNSAPDKSGLPSDRFSAERTGGSVSTLTIQRTQQEDSAVYLCASQNVTGSLSGGNTIYFGEGSWLTVV.